Below, 2 T cell receptor beta chains from the same sample are listed, as sequenced in a study of cytomegalovirus exposure and HLA in healthy donors (dated by TCRdb to about 2017). Libraries came from the immunoSEQ multiplex PCR assay. The multiplex PCR relied on a mix of 60 forward primers for TCR Vbeta segments and 13 reverse primers for TCR Jbeta segments. Drawn from immuneACCESS, this table holds only the in-frame rearrangements with V and J called that TCRdb kept. Clones are partly lost; checked studies trace under half to an unresolved V gene and leave the rest unexplained. Here the sample has some 130,000 clones; roughly 70% occur a single time. The top ten clonotypes cover about 1.5% of the sample. Sequenced: PBMCs. These receptors were obtained from a human donor in good health.

This clone was seen a handful of times. The chain employs TRBV4-1 and TRBJ2-1; D unresolved. Germline assignment: CDR1 MGHRA and CDR2 YSYEKL. The CDR3 contains 13 residues. The V and J ends lost 8 bases and 4 bases respectively, with 12 bases between them. The CDR3 nucleotides are TGCGCCAGCTCAACGCAGGAATACAATGAGCAGTTCTTC. Protein product: CASSTQEYNEQFF.

This chain uses TRBV7-7 with TRBJ1-3; 7 nucleotides line up with TRBD1. With 5 bases clipped from V and 1 base from J, the junction kept 8 bases outside the gene matches. This CDR3 is 16 amino acids long. Germline CDR1 reads SSHAT; CDR2 reads FNYEAQ (reference sequence). Here the CDR3 DNA reads TGTGCCAGCAGCGACGGGACAGCCATGTCTGGAAACACCATATATTTT. It translates to CASSDGTAMSGNTIYF.